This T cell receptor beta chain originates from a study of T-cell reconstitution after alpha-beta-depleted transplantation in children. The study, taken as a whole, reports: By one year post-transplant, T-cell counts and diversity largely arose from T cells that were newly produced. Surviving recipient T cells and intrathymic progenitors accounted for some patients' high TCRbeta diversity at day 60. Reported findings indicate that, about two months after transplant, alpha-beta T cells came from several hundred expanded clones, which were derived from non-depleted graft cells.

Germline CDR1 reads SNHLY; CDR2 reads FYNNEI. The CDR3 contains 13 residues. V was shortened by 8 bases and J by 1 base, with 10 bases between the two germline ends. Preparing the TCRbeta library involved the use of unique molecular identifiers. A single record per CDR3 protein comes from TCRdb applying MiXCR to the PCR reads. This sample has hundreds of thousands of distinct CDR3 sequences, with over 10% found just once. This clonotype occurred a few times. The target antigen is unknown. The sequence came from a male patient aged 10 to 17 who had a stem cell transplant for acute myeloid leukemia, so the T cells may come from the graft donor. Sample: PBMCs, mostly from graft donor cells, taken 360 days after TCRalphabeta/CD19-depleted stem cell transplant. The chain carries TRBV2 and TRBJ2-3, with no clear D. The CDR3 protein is CASRAPGTDTQYF. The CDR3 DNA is TGTGCCAGCCGAGCTCCGGGCACAGATACGCAGTATTTT.